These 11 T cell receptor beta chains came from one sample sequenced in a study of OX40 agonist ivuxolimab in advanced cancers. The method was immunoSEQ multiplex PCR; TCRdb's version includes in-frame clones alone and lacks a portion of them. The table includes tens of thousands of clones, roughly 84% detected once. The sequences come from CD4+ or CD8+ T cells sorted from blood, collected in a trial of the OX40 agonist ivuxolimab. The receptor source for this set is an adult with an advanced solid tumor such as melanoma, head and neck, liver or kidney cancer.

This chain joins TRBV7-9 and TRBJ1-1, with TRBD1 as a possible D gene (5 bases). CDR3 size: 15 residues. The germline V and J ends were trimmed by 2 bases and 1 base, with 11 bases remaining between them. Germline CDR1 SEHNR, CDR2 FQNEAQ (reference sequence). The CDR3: CASSLIEGPNTEAFF. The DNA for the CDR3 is TGTGCCAGCAGCTTAATTGAGGGGCCGAACACTGAAGCTTTCTTT. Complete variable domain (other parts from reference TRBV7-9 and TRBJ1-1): DTGVSQNPRHKITKRGQNVTFRCDPISEHNRLYWYRQTLGQGPEFLTYFQNEAQLEKSRLLSDRFSAERPKGSFSTLEIQRTEQGDSAMYLCASSLIEGPNTEAFFGQGTRLTVV.

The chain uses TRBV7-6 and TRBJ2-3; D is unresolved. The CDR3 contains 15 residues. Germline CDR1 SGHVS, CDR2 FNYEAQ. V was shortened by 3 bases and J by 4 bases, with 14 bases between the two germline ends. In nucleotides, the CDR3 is TGTGCCAGCAGCTTCCGGGCCAACGTGGCAGATACGCAGTATTTT. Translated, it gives CASSFRANVADTQYF.

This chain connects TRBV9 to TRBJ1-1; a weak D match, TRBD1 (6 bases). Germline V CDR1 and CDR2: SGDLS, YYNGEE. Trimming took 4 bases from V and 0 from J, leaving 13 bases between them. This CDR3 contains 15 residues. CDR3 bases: TGTGCCAGCAGCCCGCGACAGGCGATGAACACTGAAGCTTTCTTT. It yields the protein CASSPRQAMNTEAFF.

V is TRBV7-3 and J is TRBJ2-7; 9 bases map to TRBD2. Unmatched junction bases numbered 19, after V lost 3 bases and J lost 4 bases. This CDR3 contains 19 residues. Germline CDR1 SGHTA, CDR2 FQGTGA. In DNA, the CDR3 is TGTGCCAGCAGCTTTCTACCCCGTGATAAGAGCGGGGGGTCATACGAGCAGTACTTC. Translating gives CASSFLPRDKSGGSYEQYF.

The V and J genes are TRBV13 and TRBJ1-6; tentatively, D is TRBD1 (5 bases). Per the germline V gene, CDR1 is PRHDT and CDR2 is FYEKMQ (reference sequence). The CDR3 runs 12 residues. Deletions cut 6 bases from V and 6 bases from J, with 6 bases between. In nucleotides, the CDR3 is TGTGCCAGCAGGGGACGTAATTCACCCCTCCACTTT. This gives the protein CASRGRNSPLHF.

The CDR3 sequence: CASSQLTGGNTEAFF. The CDR3 coding sequence is TGTGCCAGCAGCCAACTTACAGGAGGGAACACTGAAGCTTTCTTT. The chain combines TRBV4-2 with TRBJ1-1; D is possibly TRBD1 (5 bases). Trimming shortened V by 2 bases and J by 1 base, and 11 bases separated the two germline ends. Germline V gene lookup returns CDR1 LGHNA and CDR2 YNFKEQ. The CDR3 consists of 15 residues.

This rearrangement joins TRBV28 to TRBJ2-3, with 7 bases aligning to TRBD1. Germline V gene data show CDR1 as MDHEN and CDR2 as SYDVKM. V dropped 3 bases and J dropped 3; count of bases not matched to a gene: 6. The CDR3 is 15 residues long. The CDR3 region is CASSFNRGSTDTQYF. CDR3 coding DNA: TGTGCCAGCAGTTTTAACAGGGGCTCGACAGATACGCAGTATTTT.

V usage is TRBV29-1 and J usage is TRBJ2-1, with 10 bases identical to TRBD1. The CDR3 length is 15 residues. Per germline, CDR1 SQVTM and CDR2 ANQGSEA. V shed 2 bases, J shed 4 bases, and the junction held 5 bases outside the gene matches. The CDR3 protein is CSVEIRQGAYNEQFF. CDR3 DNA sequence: TGCAGCGTTGAAATCCGACAGGGGGCGTACAATGAGCAGTTCTTC.

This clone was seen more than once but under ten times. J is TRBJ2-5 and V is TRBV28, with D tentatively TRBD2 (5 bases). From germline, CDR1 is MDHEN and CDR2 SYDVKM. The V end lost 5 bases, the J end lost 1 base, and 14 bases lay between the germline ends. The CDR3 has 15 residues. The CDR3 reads CASSPTRTLQETQYF. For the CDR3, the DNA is TGTGCCAGCAGTCCAACTAGGACGCTCCAAGAGACCCAGTACTTC.

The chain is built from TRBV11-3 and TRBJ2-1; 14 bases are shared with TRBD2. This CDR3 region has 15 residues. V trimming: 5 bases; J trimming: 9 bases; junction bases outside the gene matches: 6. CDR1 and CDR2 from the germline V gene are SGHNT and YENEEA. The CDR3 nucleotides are TGTGCCAGCAGCCCAGGACTAGCGGGAGGCTTTGAGCAGTTCTTC. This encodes CASSPGLAGGFEQFF.

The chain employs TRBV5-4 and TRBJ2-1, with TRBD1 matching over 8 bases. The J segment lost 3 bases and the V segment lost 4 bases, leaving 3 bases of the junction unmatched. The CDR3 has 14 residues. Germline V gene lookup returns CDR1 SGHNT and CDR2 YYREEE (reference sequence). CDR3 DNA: TGTGCCAGCAGCGAGGACAGGGACTACAATGAGCAGTTCTTC. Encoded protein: CASSEDRDYNEQFF.